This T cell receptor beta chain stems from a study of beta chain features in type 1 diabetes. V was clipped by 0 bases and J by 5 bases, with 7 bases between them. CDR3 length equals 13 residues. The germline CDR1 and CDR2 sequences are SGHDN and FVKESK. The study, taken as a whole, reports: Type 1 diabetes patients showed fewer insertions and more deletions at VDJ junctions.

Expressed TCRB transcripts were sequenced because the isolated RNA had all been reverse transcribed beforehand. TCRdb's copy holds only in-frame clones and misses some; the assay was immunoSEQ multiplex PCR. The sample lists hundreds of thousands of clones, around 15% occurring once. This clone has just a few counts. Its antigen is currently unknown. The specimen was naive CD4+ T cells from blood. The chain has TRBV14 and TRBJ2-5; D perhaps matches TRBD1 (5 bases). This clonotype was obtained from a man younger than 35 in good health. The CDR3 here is CASSQEGRETQYF. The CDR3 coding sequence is TGTGCCAGCAGCCAAGAGGGGCGGGAGACCCAGTACTTC.